Listed below are T cell receptor beta chains from one sample, sequenced in a study of vaccination and CD4 T cells after COVID-19. TCRdb processed the PCR reads anew with MiXCR; each CDR3 protein has one entry. The sample has about 18,000 distinct CDR3 sequences, 70% seen once. Their antigen targets remain unknown. Sequencing was done on a sample of CD4+ T cells from blood, cultured in vitro. The origin of the receptors is a human donor who had recovered from COVID-19. Each CDR3 is given with its conserved first and last residue. Each record gives: clone size, D gene, CDR3 length, V gene, J gene, CDR3 protein, CDR3 DNA. D genes are given only for firm matches. Some rows have no size entry. The others give once, few or many, or a class for an expanded clone.

size: NA; D: NA; length: 16; V: TRBV15; J: TRBJ2-3; CDR3: CATSRDYQDGTDTQYF; DNA: TGTGCCACCAGCAGAGATTATCAAGACGGCACAGATACGCAGTATTTT
size: NA; D: NA; length: 12; V: TRBV6-1; J: TRBJ1-6; CDR3: CASSEGDSPLHF; DNA: TGTGCCAGCAGTGAAGGGGATTCACCCCTCCACTTT
size: once; D: TRBD1; length: 14; V: TRBV7-6; J: TRBJ1-4; CDR3: CASSQSGGGEKLFF; DNA: TGTGCCAGCAGCCAATCAGGGGGCGGTGAAAAACTGTTTTTT
size: NA; D: NA; length: 14; V: TRBV6-2/TRBV6-3; J: TRBJ1-5; CDR3: CASSYFGSNQPQHF; DNA: TGTGCCAGCAGTTATTTTGGTAGCAATCAGCCCCAGCATTTT
size: NA; D: NA; length: 14; V: TRBV24-1; J: TRBJ1-2; CDR3: CATSDPQGVYGYTF; DNA: TGTGCCACCAGTGATCCACAGGGAGTATATGGCTACACCTTC
size: NA; D: TRBD1; length: 16; V: TRBV7-9; J: TRBJ2-3; CDR3: CASSSTPTGIADTQYF; DNA: TGTGCCAGCAGCTCCACTCCGACAGGGATTGCAGATACGCAGTATTTT
size: NA; D: NA; length: 16; V: TRBV27; J: TRBJ1-6; CDR3: CASCYSASSYNSPLHF; DNA: TGTGCCAGTTGCTACAGTGCTAGCTCCTATAATTCACCCCTCCACTTT
size: NA; D: TRBD1; length: 15; V: TRBV12-3/TRBV12-4; J: TRBJ1-5; CDR3: CASSLAGGGNQPQHF; DNA: TGTGCCAGCAGTTTAGCAGGGGGCGGCAATCAGCCCCAGCATTTT
size: NA; D: NA; length: 14; V: TRBV24-1; J: TRBJ2-3; CDR3: CATSAQLVSDTQYF; DNA: TGTGCCACCAGTGCCCAACTAGTTTCAGATACGCAGTATTTT
size: NA; D: TRBD1; length: 16; V: TRBV7-3; J: TRBJ1-5; CDR3: CASNPGGAEGDQPQHF; DNA: TGTGCCAGCAACCCAGGGGGCGCGGAGGGGGATCAGCCCCAGCATTTT
size: NA; D: TRBD2; length: 15; V: TRBV7-9; J: TRBJ2-7; CDR3: CASSLGGGVGYEQYF; DNA: TGTGCCAGCAGCTTAGGTGGGGGGGTTGGGTACGAGCAGTACTTC
size: NA; D: NA; length: 14; V: TRBV28; J: TRBJ1-4; CDR3: CASRVGRLNEKLFF; DNA: TGTGCCAGCAGGGTAGGACGGCTTAATGAAAAACTGTTTTTT
size: NA; D: NA; length: 14; V: TRBV30; J: TRBJ1-2; CDR3: CAWSVQAGNYGYTF; DNA: TGTGCCTGGAGTGTACAGGCAGGGAACTATGGCTACACCTTC
size: NA; D: NA; length: 14; V: TRBV20-1; J: TRBJ1-1; CDR3: CSARGDRMNTEAFF; DNA: TGCAGTGCTAGAGGTGACAGGATGAACACTGAAGCTTTCTTT
size: NA; D: NA; length: 11; V: TRBV20-1; J: TRBJ1-2; CDR3: CSATPGLGYTF; DNA: TGCAGTGCTACCCCAGGCCTCGGCTACACCTTC
size: NA; D: TRBD2; length: 16; V: TRBV20-1; J: TRBJ2-3; CDR3: CSARGGTSGRTDTQYF; DNA: TGCAGTGCTAGAGGCGGGACTAGCGGACGCACAGATACGCAGTATTTT
size: NA; D: TRBD1; length: 15; V: TRBV15; J: TRBJ1-5; CDR3: CATSRPGQVEQPQHF; DNA: TGTGCCACCAGCAGACCGGGACAGGTGGAACAGCCCCAGCATTTT
size: NA; D: NA; length: 13; V: TRBV19; J: TRBJ1-2; CDR3: CASSKAGTYGYTF; DNA: TGTGCCAGTAGTAAGGCAGGGACCTATGGCTACACCTTC
size: NA; D: NA; length: 14; V: TRBV11-2; J: TRBJ2-5; CDR3: CASSLSRRWETQYF; DNA: TGTGCCAGCAGCTTATCCCGGCGGTGGGAGACCCAGTACTTC
size: NA; D: NA; length: 14; V: TRBV19; J: TRBJ2-2; CDR3: CATWRGQNTGELFF; DNA: TGTGCCACCTGGAGGGGGCAGAACACCGGGGAGCTGTTTTTT
size: NA; D: TRBD2; length: 16; V: TRBV7-3; J: TRBJ2-1; CDR3: CASSSYGTSQYNEQFF; DNA: TGTGCCAGCAGCTCCTACGGGACTAGCCAGTACAATGAGCAGTTCTTC
size: NA; D: TRBD1; length: 15; V: TRBV6-5; J: TRBJ1-5; CDR3: CASSSGTGGDQPQHF; DNA: TGTGCCAGCAGTTCCGGGACAGGGGGGGATCAGCCCCAGCATTTT
size: NA; D: NA; length: 11; V: TRBV6-1; J: TRBJ2-2; CDR3: CASSLTGELFF; DNA: TGTGCCAGCAGCTTAACCGGGGAGCTGTTTTTT
size: NA; D: TRBD1; length: 17; V: TRBV7-2; J: TRBJ2-7; CDR3: CASSLVAGTGVQGEQYF; DNA: TGTGCCAGCAGCTTAGTGGCCGGGACAGGGGTCCAGGGGGAGCAGTACTTC
size: NA; D: NA; length: 14; V: TRBV20-1; J: TRBJ1-3; CDR3: CSATDTGSGNTIYF; DNA: TGCAGTGCTACCGATACAGGGTCTGGAAACACCATATATTTT
size: NA; D: NA; length: 16; V: TRBV12-3/TRBV12-4; J: TRBJ1-2; CDR3: CASSLRGREENYGYTF; DNA: TGTGCCAGCAGTTTAAGGGGGAGGGAGGAGAACTATGGCTACACCTTC
size: few; D: TRBD1; length: 14; V: TRBV24-1; J: TRBJ1-5; CDR3: CATGDRERNQPQHF; DNA: TGTGCCACCGGGGACAGGGAACGAAATCAGCCCCAGCATTTT
size: NA; D: TRBD1; length: 14; V: TRBV6-5; J: TRBJ1-5; CDR3: CASSYGTGQAPQHF; DNA: TGTGCCAGCAGTTACGGGACAGGGCAGGCGCCCCAGCATTTT
size: NA; D: NA; length: 15; V: TRBV5-1; J: TRBJ2-3; CDR3: CATHGGRGPTDTQYF; DNA: TGCGCCACCCACGGGGGCAGGGGTCCTACAGATACGCAGTATTTT